This TCR beta chain stems from a study of T cells in Graves' hyperthyroidism and ophthalmopathy. The study, taken as a whole, reports: Separation of ophthalmopathy from stable hyperthyroidism was achieved by a 13 V-J model.

Using RNA transcripts as the source, TCR beta CDR3 regions were amplified. HTBI primers drove first-round RT-PCR of the TCR CDR3. Via MiXCR, TCRdb re-called the multiplex PCR reads, giving one row per CDR3 protein. The repertoire holds about 600,000 distinct CDR3 sequences, with around 14% as singletons. A remark on this clonotype: Its antigen remains unknown.

The sequencing sample was made of blood. The clonotype originates from a young woman with Graves' ophthalmopathy.

For the CDR3, the DNA is TGTGCCAGCAGCGTAGGGAGTAGGTGGCTTGGGGAATCTGGGGCCAACGTCCTGACTTTC. It codes for CASSVGSRWLGESGANVLTF. The gene calls are TRBV9 and TRBJ2-6; D unresolved. CDR3 size: 20 residues. Germline assignment: CDR1 SGDLS and CDR2 YYNGEE. Between the trimmed V and J ends, which lost 0 bases and 1 base, there was a span of 20 bases. Variable domain in full (rest from reference TRBV9 and TRBJ2-6): DSGVTQTPKHLITATGQRVTLRCSPRSGDLSVYWYQQSLDQGLQFLIQYYNGEERAKGNILERFSAQQFPDLHSELNLSSLELGDSALYFCASSVGSRWLGESGANVLTFGAGSRLTVL.